This TCR beta chain was retrieved from a study of control samples from healthy donors and cancer patients. The assay was immunoSEQ multiplex PCR, and TCRdb's table has in-frame clones only and misses some. The repertoire consists of around 7,000 clones, with 82% occurring once and the leading ten covering approximately 30%. The sequenced sample was PBMCs. This receptor was obtained from a man in his 70s with lung cancer.

CDR3 loop: CASSSTGPEQYF. The CDR3 region has the DNA TGCGCCAGCAGCTCGACAGGTCCCGAGCAGTACTTC. V gene TRBV5-1 combines with J gene TRBJ2-7; the D gene is possibly TRBD1 (6 bases). CDR1 is SGHRS and CDR2 is YFSETQ in the germline V gene. CDR3 size: 12 residues. Trimming took off 3 bases at V and 6 bases at J, with 10 bases between the two ends.